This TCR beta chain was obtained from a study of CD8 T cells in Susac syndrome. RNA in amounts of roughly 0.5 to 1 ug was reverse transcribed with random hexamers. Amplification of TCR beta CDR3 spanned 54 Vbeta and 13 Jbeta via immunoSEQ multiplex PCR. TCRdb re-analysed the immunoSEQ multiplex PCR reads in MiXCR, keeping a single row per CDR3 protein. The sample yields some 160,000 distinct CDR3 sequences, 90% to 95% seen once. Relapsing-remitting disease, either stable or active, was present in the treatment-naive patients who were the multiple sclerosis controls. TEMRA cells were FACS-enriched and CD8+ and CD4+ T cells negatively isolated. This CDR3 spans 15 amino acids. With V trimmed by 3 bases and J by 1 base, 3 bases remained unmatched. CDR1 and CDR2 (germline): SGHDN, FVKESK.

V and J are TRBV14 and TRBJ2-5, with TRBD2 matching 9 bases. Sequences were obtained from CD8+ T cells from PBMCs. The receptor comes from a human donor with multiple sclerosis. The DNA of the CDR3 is TGTGCCAGCAGCCAGACTAGCGGAGCCCAAGAGACCCAGTACTTC. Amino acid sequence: CASSQTSGAQETQYF.